This note documents a single T cell receptor beta chain sequence. Its cognate antigen is unknown. Some clones are missing from TCRdb's copy, which holds only in-frame ones; the method was immunoSEQ multiplex PCR. There are 90,000 to 150,000 clones in the sample; about 90% occur only once, and under 9% lies in the top ten. The entry originates in a study of T cell responses to AZD1222 COVID-19 vaccine. In the study overall: Doses given second, at about 4 or about 12 weeks, were pooled.

There are 17 residues in the CDR3. V lost 4 bases, J lost 6 bases, and 22 bases lay in between. Germline V gene data show CDR1 as SGHNT and CDR2 as YYREEE (reference sequence). Whole-study findings and limits: Across the whole spike, CD4 TCRs peaked at regions 160-218 and 743-854. Unmutated regions of variants are reportedly targeted by nearly half of spike-specific TCRs.

The specimen comprised peripheral blood, sampled on day 0 of AZD1222 vaccination. The clonotype originates from an adult in good health. The rearrangement uses TRBV5-4 and TRBJ2-2; the D gene is possibly TRBD1 (6 bases). The CDR3 is CASSRFNPQGSSGELFF. In DNA form, the CDR3 reads TGTGCCAGCAGCCGTTTTAACCCGCAGGGGAGCTCCGGGGAGCTGTTTTTT.